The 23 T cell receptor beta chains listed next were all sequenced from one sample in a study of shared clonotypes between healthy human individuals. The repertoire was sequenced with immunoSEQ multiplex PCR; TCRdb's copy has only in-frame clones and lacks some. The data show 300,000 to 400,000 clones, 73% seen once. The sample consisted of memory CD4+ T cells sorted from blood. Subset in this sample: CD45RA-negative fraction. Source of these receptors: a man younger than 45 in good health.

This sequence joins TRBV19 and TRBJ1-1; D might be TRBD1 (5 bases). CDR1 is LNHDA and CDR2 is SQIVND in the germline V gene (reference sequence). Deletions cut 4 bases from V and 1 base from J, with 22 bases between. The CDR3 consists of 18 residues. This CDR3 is CASSKNPGGRGPNTEAFF. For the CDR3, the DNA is TGTGCCAGTAGTAAAAACCCGGGAGGGAGGGGACCGAACACTGAAGCTTTCTTT.

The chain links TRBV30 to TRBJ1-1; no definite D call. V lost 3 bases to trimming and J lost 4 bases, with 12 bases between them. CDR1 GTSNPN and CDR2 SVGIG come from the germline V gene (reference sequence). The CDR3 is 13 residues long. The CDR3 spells CAWSQYRSTEAFF. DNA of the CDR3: TGTGCCTGGAGCCAATACCGGAGCACTGAAGCTTTCTTT.

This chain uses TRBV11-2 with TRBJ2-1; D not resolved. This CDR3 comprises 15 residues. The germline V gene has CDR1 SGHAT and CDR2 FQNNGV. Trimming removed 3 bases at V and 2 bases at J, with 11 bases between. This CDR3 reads CASSLASVAYNEQFF. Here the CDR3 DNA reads TGTGCCAGCAGCTTGGCGTCAGTGGCCTACAATGAGCAGTTCTTC.

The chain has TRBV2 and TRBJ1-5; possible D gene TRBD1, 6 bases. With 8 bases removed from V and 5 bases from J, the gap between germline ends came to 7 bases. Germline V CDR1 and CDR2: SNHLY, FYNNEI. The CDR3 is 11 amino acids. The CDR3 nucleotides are TGTGCCAGCGGACAGCATCAGCCCCAGCATTTT. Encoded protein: CASGQHQPQHF.

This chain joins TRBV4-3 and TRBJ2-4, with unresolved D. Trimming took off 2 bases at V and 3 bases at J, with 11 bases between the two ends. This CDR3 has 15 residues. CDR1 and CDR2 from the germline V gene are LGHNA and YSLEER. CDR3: CASSQFVGDKNIQYF. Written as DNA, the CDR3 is TGCGCCAGCAGCCAATTTGTAGGCGACAAAAACATTCAGTACTTC.

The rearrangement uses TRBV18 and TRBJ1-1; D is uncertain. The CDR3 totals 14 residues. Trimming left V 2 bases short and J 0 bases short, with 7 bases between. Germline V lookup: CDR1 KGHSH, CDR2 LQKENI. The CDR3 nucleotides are TGTGCCAGCTCACCAGGGCAATTGAACACTGAAGCTTTCTTT. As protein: CASSPGQLNTEAFF.

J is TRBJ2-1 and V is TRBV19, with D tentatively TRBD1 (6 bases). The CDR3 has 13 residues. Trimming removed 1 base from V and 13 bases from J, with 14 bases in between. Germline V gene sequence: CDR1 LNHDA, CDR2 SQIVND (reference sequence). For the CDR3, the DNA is TGTGCCAGTAGTATAGTCGTAACGGGACATCAGTTCTTC. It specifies CASSIVVTGHQFF.

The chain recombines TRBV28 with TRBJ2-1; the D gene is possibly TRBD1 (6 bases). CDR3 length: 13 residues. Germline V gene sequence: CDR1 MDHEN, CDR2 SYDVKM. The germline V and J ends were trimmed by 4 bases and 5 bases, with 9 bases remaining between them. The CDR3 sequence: CASSSTGHNEQFF. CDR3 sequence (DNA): TGTGCCAGCAGTTCTACAGGGCACAATGAGCAGTTCTTC.

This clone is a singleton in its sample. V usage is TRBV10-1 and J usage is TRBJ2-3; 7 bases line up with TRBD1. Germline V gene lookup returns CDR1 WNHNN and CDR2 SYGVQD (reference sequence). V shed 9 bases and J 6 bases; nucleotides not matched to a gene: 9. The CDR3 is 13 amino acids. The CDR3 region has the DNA TGCGCCAGGACAGGGTCCTCCACGGATACGCAGTATTTT. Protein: CARTGSSTDTQYF.

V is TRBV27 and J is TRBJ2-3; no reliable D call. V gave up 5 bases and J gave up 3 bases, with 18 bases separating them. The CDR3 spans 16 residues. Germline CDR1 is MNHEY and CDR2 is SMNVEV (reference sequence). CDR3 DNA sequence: TGTGCCAGCAGTCCCACACCATGGACGTCGACAGATACGCAGTATTTT. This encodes CASSPTPWTSTDTQYF.

The CDR3 DNA follows: TGTGCCACCAGCAGAGGACAGTATACGCAGTATTTT. Amino acid sequence: CATSRGQYTQYF. J is TRBJ2-3 and V is TRBV15; a weak D match, TRBD1 (5 bases). The germline V and J ends were trimmed by 1 base and 7 bases, with 6 bases remaining between them. CDR3 length: 12 amino acids. Germline loops: CDR1 LNHNV, CDR2 YYDKDF (reference sequence).

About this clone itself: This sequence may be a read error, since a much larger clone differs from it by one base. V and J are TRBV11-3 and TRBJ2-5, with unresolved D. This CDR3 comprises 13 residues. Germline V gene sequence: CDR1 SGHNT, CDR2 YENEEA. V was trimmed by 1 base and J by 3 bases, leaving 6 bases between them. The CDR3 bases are TGTGCCAGCAGCTTAGGGGCAGAAGAGACCCAGTACTTC. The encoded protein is CASSLGAEETQYF.

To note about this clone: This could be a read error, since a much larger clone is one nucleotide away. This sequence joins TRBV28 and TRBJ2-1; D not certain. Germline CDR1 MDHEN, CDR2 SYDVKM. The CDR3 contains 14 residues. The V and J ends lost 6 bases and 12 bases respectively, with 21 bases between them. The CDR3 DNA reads TGTGCCAGCAGCCAGACTGAACCGCGTTTGGGGCAGTTCTTC. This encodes CASSQTEPRLGQFF.

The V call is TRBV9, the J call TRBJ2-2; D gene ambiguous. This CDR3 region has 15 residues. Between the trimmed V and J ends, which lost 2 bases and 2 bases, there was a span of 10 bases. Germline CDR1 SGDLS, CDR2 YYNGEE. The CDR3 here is CASSVGFSNTGELFF. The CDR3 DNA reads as TGTGCCAGCAGCGTGGGGTTCTCCAACACCGGGGAGCTGTTTTTT.

In nucleotides, the CDR3 is TGTGCCAGCAGCTTGGACAGCTCTGGGGATCAGCCCCAGCATTTT. Protein sequence: CASSLDSSGDQPQHF. V gene TRBV5-5 combines with J gene TRBJ1-5; no firm D call. Trimming removed 0 bases from V and 5 bases from J, with 12 bases in between. Germline-derived CDR1 and CDR2 are SGHKS and YYEKEE (reference sequence). This CDR3 has 15 amino acids.

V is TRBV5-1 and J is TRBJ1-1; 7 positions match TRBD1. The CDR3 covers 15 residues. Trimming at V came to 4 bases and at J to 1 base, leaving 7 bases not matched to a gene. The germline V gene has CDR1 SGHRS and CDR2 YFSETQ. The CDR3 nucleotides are TGCGCCAGCAGCCCACAGGGGACGGCGAACACTGAAGCTTTCTTT. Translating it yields CASSPQGTANTEAFF.

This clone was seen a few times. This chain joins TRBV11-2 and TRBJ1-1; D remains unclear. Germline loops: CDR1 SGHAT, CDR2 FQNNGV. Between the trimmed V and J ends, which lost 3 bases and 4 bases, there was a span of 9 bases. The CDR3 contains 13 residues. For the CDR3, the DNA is TGTGCCAGCAGCTTCGAAGTGGCCACTGAAGCTTTCTTT. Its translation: CASSFEVATEAFF.

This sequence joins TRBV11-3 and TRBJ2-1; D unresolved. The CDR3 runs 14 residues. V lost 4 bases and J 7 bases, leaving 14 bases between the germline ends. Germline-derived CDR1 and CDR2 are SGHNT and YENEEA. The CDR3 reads CASSSDRIGNEQFF. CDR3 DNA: TGTGCCAGCAGCTCCGACCGAATAGGGAATGAGCAGTTCTTC.

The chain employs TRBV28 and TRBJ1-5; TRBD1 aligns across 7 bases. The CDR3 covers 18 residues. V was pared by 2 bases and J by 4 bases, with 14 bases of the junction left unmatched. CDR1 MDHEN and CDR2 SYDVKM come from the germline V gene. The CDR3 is CASSLPPGTAVPNQPQHF. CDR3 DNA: TGTGCCAGCAGTTTACCCCCCGGGACAGCCGTACCTAATCAGCCCCAGCATTTT.

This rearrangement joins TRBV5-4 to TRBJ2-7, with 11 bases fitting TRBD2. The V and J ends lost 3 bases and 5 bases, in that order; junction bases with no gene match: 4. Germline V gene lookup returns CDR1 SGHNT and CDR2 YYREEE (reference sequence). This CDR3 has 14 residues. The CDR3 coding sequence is TGTGCCAGCAGCTCCATGACTAGCGGGAACGAGCAGTACTTC. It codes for CASSSMTSGNEQYF.

CDR3 nucleotide sequence: TGTGCCAGCAGCTTAACCCCCCCAGGGGGCTATAAGGAGACCCAGTACTTC. Protein product: CASSLTPPGGYKETQYF. This chain connects TRBV7-2 to TRBJ2-5, with 8 bases fitting TRBD1. Germline V CDR1 and CDR2: SGHTA, FQGNSA. The CDR3 sequence is 17 residues long. J gave up 5 bases and V 2 bases, and 13 bases lay outside the gene matches.

CDR3 residues: CASSSGWAEAFF. In nucleotides, the CDR3 is TGTGCCAGCAGCTCCGGCTGGGCTGAAGCTTTCTTT. The chain uses TRBV11-2 and TRBJ1-1; D gene ambiguous. Trimming cost V 4 bases and J 6 bases, with 9 bases left between them. Germline loops: CDR1 SGHAT, CDR2 FQNNGV. This CDR3 spans 12 amino acids.

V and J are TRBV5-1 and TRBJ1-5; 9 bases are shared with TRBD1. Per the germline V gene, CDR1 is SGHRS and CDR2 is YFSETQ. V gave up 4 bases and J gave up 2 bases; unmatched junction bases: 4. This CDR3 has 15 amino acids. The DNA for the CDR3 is TGCGCCAGCAGCGAGGGACAGGGCGGCAATCAGCCCCAGCATTTT. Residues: CASSEGQGGNQPQHF.